This TCR beta chain was sequenced in a study of read filtering for tumor transcriptome and immune sequencing. The germline CDR1 and CDR2 sequences are SGHDN and FVKESK. V gave up 4 bases and J gave up 2 bases; unmatched junction bases: 11. The CDR3 extends over 17 amino acids. Molecular barcoded adaptors covering alpha/delta and beta/gamma chains were used on approximately 440 ng RNA. Each CDR3 protein is one row after TCRdb ran MiXCR on the reads. The sample holds around 44,000 distinct CDR3 sequences, 10% to 15% seen once. This clonotype was picked up many times. This receptor was obtained from a donor at least 40 years old with multiple myeloma. The J gene is TRBJ2-3, the V gene TRBV14, with 8 bases lining up with TRBD1. Sequenced input: a population of CD138-negative cells sorted from bone marrow. CDR3 nucleotide sequence: TGTGCCAGCAGCCTTAGACAGGGGTTCGGCTACACAGATACGCAGTATTTT. This translates into CASSLRQGFGYTDTQYF.